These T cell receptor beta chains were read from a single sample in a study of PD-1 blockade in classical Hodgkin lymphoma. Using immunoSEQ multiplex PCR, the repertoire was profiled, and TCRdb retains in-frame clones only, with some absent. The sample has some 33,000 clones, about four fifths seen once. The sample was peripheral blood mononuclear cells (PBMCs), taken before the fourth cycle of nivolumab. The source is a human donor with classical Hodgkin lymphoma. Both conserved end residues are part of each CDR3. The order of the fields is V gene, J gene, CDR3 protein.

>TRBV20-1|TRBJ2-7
CSATSKYEQYF
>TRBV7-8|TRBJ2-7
CASSLLSSSYEQYF
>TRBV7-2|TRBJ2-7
CASSFQNYEQYF
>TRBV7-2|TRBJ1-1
CASSLAPGMNTEAFF
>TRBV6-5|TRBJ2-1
CASSYSETSGGRRQFF
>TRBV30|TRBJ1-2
CAWIRQGTGAGYTF
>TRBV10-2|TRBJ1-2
CASSVDGKNYGYTF
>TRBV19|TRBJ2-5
CASSISFYQETQYF
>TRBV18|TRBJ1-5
CASSPTGSDQPQHF
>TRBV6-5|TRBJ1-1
CASSSLGQAQNTEAFF
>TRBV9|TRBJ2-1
CASSVVGEVGNEQFF
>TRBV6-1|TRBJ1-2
CASRVTRGDNYGYTF
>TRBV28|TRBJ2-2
CASSTRTLNTGELFF
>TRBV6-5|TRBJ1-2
CASRSETTGRGYTF
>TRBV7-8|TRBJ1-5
CASSLDRLSNQPQHF
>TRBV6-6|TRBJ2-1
CASSSPGQGEHEQFF
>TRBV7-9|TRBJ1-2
CASSLARHYGYTF
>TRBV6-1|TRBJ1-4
CASSVRDGNEKLFF
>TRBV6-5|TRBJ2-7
CASSYSGRGTYEQYF
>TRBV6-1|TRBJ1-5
CASRMTGIDNQSQHF
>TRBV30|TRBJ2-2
CAWSQGQIGELFF
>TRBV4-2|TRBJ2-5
CASSPRQGNQETQYF
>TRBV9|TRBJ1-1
CASSPNQGVNTEAFF
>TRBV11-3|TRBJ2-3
CASSPGLAVDTQYF
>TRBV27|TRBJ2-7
CASSLRGLSYEQYF
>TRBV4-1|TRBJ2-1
CASSQDSGRGSNEQFF
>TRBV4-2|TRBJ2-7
CASSQDLGHEQYF
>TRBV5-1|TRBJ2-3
CASSLFYDGQGRDTQYF
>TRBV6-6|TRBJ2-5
CASSYSGGLGQETQYF
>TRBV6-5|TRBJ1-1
CASSSPEGAEAFF
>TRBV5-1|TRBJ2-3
CASSLAGTGGGLSQYF
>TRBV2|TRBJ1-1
CASIGRGSPEAFF
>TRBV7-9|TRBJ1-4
CASSPTGANEKLFF
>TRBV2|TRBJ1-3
CASRGENGNTIYF
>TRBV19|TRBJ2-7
CASSIGREQYF
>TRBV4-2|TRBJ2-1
CASSPPWVAGALAEQFF
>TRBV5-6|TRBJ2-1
CASSSTRIPYNEQFF
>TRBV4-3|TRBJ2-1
CASSRGLGGYNEQFF
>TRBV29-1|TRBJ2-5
CSGALGETQYF
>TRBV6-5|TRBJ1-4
CASMGPNEKLFF
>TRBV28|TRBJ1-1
CASSLRGAQSTEAFF
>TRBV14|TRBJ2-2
CASHQAGTGELFF
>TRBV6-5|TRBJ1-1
CASSEDRGYTEAFF
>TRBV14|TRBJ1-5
CASSQSWTDSNQPQHF
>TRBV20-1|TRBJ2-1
CSARESHEQFF
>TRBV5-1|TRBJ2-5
CASKAGGIQETQYF
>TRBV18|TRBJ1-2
CASSPRTGGRDGYTF
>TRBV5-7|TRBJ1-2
CASSLVNGGTAAWNGYTF
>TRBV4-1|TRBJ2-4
CASSHARTGNIQYF
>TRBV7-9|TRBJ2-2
CASSLDGQSTGELFF